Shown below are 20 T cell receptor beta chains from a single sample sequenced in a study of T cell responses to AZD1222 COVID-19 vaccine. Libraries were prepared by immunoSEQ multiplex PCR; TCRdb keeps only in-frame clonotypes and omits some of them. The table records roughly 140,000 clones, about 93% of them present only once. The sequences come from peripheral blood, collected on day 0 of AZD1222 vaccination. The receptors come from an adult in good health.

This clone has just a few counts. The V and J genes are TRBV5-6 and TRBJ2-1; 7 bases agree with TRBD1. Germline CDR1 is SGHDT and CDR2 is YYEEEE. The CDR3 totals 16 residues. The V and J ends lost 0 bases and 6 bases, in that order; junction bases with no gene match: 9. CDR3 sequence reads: CASSLVTHRGGNEQFF. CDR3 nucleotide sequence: TGTGCCAGCAGCTTGGTGACCCACAGGGGTGGCAATGAGCAGTTCTTC. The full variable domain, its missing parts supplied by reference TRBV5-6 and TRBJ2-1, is DAGVTQSPTHLIKTRGQQVTLRCSPKSGHDTVSWYQQALGQGPQFIFQYYEEEERQRGNFPDRFSGHQFPNYSSELNVNALLLGDSALYLCASSLVTHRGGNEQFFGPGTRLTVL.

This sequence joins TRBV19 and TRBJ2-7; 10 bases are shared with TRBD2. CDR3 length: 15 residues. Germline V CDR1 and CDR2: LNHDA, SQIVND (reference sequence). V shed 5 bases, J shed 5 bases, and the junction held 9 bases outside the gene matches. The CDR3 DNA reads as TGTGCCAGTAGTCCTAGCGGGAGTGCTGGTGACGAGCAGTACTTC. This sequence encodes CASSPSGSAGDEQYF.

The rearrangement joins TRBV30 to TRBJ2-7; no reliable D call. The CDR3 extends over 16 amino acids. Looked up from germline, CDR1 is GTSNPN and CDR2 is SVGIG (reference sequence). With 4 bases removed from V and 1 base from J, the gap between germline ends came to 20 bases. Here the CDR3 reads CAWMRLADSQSYEQYF. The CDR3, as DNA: TGTGCCTGGATGAGGTTAGCCGACTCTCAGTCCTACGAGCAGTACTTC.

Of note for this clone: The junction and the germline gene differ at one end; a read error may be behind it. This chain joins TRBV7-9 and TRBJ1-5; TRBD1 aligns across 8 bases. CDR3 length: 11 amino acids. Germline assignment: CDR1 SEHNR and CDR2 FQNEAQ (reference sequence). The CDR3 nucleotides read TGTGCCAGCAGCTTGGGGGACAGGTTGAATTTT. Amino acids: CASSLGDRLNF.

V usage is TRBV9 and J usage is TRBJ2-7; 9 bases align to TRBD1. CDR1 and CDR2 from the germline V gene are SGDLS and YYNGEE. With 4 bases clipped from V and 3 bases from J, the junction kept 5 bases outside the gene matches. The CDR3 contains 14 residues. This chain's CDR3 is CASSLGQGGYEQYF. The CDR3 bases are TGTGCCAGCAGCTTGGGACAGGGAGGCTACGAGCAGTACTTC. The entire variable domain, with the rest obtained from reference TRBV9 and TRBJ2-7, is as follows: DSGVTQTPKHLITATGQRVTLRCSPRSGDLSVYWYQQSLDQGLQFLIQYYNGEERAKGNILERFSAQQFPDLHSELNLSSLELGDSALYFCASSLGQGGYEQYFGPGTRLTVT.

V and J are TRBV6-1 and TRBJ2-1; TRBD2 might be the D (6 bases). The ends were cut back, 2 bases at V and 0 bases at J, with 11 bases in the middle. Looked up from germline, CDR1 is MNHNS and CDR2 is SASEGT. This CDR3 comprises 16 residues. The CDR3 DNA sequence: TGTGCCAGCAGTGAATGGGCGGGGAGCTCCTACAATGAGCAGTTCTTC. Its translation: CASSEWAGSSYNEQFF.

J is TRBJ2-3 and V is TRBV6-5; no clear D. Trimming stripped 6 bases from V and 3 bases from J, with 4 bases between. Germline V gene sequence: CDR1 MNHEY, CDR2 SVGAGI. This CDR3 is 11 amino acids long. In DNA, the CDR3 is TGTGCCAGCAGAATGACAGATACGCAGTATTTT. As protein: CASRMTDTQYF.

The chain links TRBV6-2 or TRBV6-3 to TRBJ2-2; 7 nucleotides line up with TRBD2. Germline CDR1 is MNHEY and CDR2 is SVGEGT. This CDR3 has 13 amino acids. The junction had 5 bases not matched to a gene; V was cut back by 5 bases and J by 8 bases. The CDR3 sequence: CASSRRETGELFF. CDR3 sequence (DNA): TGTGCCAGCAGTCGGCGGGAGACAGGGGAGCTGTTTTTT.

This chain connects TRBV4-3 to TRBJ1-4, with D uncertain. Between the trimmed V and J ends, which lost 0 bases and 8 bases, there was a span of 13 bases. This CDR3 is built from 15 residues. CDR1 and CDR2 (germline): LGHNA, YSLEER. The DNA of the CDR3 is TGCGCCAGCAGCCAAGATGCGGGGAGGGAGGAAAAACTGTTTTTT. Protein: CASSQDAGREEKLFF.

The CDR3 protein is CASSSKKDSRDKTAFF. The CDR3 DNA follows: TGTGCCAGCAGCTCCAAGAAGGACAGTAGGGACAAAACAGCTTTCTTT. The genes are TRBV5-6 and TRBJ1-1; a weak D match, TRBD1 (6 bases). The CDR3 extends over 16 amino acids. Germline CDR1 and CDR2: SGHDT and YYEEEE. Trimming removed 3 bases at V and 10 bases at J, with 25 bases between.

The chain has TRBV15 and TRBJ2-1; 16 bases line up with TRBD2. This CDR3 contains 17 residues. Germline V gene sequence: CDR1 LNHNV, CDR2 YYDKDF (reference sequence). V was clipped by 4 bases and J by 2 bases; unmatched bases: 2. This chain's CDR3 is CATSTGTSGRAYNEQFF. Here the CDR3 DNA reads TGTGCCACCAGCACCGGGACTAGCGGGAGGGCCTACAATGAGCAGTTCTTC. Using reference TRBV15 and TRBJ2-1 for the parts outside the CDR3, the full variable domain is DAMVIQNPRYQVTQFGKPVTLSCSQTLNHNVMYWYQQKSSQAPKLLFHYYDKDFNNEADTPDNFQSRRPNTSFCFLDIRSPGLGDTAMYLCATSTGTSGRAYNEQFFGPGTRLTVL.

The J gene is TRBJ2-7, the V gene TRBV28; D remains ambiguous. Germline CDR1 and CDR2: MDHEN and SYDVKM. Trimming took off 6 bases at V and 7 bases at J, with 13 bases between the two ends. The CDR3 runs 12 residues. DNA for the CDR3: TGTGCCAGCAGCCTGGACCCTCGGGAGCAGTACTTC. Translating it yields CASSLDPREQYF.

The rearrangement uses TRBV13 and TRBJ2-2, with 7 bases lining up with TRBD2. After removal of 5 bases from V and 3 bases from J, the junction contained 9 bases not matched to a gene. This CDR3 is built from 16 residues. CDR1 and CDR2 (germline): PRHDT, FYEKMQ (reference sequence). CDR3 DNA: TGTGCCAGCAGCCCGATGGGGGACTACCACACCGGGGAGCTGTTTTTT. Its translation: CASSPMGDYHTGELFF.

In nucleotides, the CDR3 is TGTGCCAGCAGCGTAGGGGGGCAAGGCAGCACTGAAGCTTTCTTT. This sequence encodes CASSVGGQGSTEAFF. The chain couples TRBV9 to TRBJ1-1, with a possible D match to TRBD1 (6 bases). Germline V CDR1 and CDR2: SGDLS, YYNGEE. The CDR3 loop spans 15 amino acids. V was trimmed by 0 bases and J by 4 bases, leaving 13 bases between them. Looking up the rest from reference TRBV9 and TRBJ1-1 gives the full variable domain: DSGVTQTPKHLITATGQRVTLRCSPRSGDLSVYWYQQSLDQGLQFLIQYYNGEERAKGNILERFSAQQFPDLHSELNLSSLELGDSALYFCASSVGGQGSTEAFFGQGTRLTVV.

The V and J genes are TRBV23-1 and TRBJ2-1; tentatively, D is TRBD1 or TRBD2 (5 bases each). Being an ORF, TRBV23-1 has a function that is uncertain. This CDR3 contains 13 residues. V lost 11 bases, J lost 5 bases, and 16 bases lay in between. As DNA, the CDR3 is TGCGCCGGGACCTGTTTAGGGGACAATGAGCAGTTCTTC. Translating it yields CAGTCLGDNEQFF.

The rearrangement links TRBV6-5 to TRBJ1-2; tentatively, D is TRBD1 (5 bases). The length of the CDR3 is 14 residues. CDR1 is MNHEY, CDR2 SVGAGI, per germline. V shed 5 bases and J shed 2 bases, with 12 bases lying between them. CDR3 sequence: CASSPLGRNYGYTF. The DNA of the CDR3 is TGTGCCAGCAGTCCCTTGGGGCGGAACTATGGCTACACCTTC.

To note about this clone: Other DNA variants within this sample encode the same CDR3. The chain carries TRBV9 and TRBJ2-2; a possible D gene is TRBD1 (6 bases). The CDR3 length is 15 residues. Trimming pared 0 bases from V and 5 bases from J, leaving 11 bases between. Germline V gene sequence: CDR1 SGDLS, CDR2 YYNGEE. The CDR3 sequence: CASSVAQGGTGELFF. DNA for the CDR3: TGTGCCAGCAGCGTAGCACAGGGTGGGACCGGGGAGCTGTTTTTT.

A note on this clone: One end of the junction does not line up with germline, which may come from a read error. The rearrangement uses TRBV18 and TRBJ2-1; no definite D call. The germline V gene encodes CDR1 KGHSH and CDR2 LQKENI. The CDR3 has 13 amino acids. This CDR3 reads CASSPPPYNEQFF. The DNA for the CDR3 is TGTGCCAGCTCACCACCACCCTATAATGAGCAGTTCTTC.

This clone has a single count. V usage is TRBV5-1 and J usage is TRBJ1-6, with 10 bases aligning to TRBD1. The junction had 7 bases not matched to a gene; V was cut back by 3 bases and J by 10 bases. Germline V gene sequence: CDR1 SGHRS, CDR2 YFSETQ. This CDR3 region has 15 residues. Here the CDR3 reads CASSSRTGGESPLHF. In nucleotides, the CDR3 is TGCGCCAGCAGCTCTAGGACAGGGGGTGAATCACCCCTCCACTTT.

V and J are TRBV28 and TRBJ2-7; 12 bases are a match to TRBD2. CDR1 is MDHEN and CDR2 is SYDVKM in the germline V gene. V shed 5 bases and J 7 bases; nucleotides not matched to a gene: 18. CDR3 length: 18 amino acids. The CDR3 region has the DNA TGTGCCAGCAGTACGACCCGTACTACTAGCGGGAGGTTAGGGGAGCAGTACTTC. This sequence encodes CASSTTRTTSGRLGEQYF.